Sequencing of this TCR beta chain was carried out in a study of coeliac disease. The germline V gene encodes CDR1 SGHTA and CDR2 FQGNSA. The V segment lost 5 bases and the J segment 4 bases; nucleotides outside the gene matches: 7. The CDR3 length is 14 residues. This clone turned up a few times. The antigen remains unidentified. Study-wide points: Largely private TRB repertoires meant most sequences were sample-unique. Lower clonality than controls marked TRB and TRG repertoires from active celiac intraepithelial and lamina propria samples. Intraepithelial and lamina propria fractions were not highly pure.

The assay was immunoSEQ multiplex PCR, and TCRdb's table has in-frame clones only and misses some. The sample consists of thousands of clones, nearly 65% of them appearing once. The chain has TRBV7-2 and TRBJ1-2; 7 bases map to TRBD1. This TCR was recovered from a woman aged 55-75 years with active celiac disease. The sequenced material came from lamina propria lymphocytes from the gut. The CDR3 sequence: CASSARQGGYGYTF. The CDR3 nucleotides read TGTGCCAGCAGCGCACGGCAGGGGGGCTATGGCTACACCTTC.